Each of the 14 T cell receptor beta chains below was sequenced from the same sample in a study of OX40 agonist ivuxolimab in advanced cancers. Some clones are missing from TCRdb's copy, which holds only in-frame ones; the method was immunoSEQ multiplex PCR. The data hold tens of thousands of clones, with roughly nine tenths observed a single time. The sample in question was CD4+ or CD8+ T cells sorted from blood, obtained in a trial of the OX40 agonist ivuxolimab. Receptors were obtained from an adult with an advanced solid tumor such as melanoma, head and neck, liver or kidney cancer.

The V gene is TRBV5-6, the J gene TRBJ1-6; D not resolved. CDR3 length equals 14 residues. Between the trimmed V and J ends, which lost 1 base and 3 bases, there was a span of 5 bases. Germline V lookup: CDR1 SGHDT, CDR2 YYEEEE. The CDR3 nucleotides are TGTGCCAGCAGCTTGAGCCTCTATAATTCACCCCTCCACTTT. Translating it yields CASSLSLYNSPLHF.

The chain uses TRBV18 and TRBJ1-4, with D hard to call. The CDR3 is 15 amino acids. Trimming took 3 bases from V and 5 from J, leaving 13 bases between them. The V gene's germline CDR1 is KGHSH and CDR2 LQKENI. CDR3 nucleotides: TGTGCCAGCTCACCCGGTCAGTGGGGAAATGAAAAACTGTTTTTT. Its protein is CASSPGQWGNEKLFF.

The rearrangement uses TRBV9 and TRBJ2-1, with a weak D call TRBD1 (5 bases). This CDR3 is 14 amino acids long. Germline V gene lookup returns CDR1 SGDLS and CDR2 YYNGEE. Trimming shortened V by 0 bases and J by 7 bases, and 11 bases separated the two germline ends. The CDR3 DNA is TGTGCCAGCAGCGTAGCCTTCTCAGGGAATGAGCAGTTCTTC. It translates to CASSVAFSGNEQFF.

The V gene is TRBV30, the J gene TRBJ1-1; D possibly corresponds to TRBD1 (5 bases). The V and J ends lost 3 bases and 5 bases respectively, with 16 bases between them. Per the germline V gene, CDR1 is GTSNPN and CDR2 is SVGIG (reference sequence). The CDR3 loop spans 14 amino acids. The CDR3 nucleotides are TGTGCCTGGAGAGGGGCCGCGGGCCGGACTGAAGCTTTCTTT. Residues: CAWRGAAGRTEAFF.

The chain joins TRBV4-1 to TRBJ2-3; 8 bases line up with TRBD2. V lost 1 base to trimming and J lost 0 bases; unmatched junction nucleotides: 9. The CDR3 is 18 amino acids. Germline V gives CDR1 MGHRA, CDR2 YSYEKL. CDR3 DNA: TGCGCCAGCAGCCAAGGCGGGTCGGGGGGGGCAAGCACAGATACGCAGTATTTT. Residues: CASSQGGSGGASTDTQYF.

The rearrangement joins TRBV6-6 to TRBJ1-1; D possibly corresponds to TRBD1 (6 bases). The germline V gene encodes CDR1 MNHNY and CDR2 SVGAGI (reference sequence). Trimming removed 7 bases from V and 7 bases from J, with 16 bases in between. There are 13 residues in the CDR3. CDR3 DNA sequence: TGTGCCAGCATTCCGGACAGTTCATATGAAGCTTTCTTT. It translates to CASIPDSSYEAFF.

The genes are TRBV5-6 and TRBJ2-3; D may correspond to TRBD1 or TRBD2 (5 bases each). Germline lookup yields CDR1 SGHDT and CDR2 YYEEEE. This CDR3 is 17 amino acids long. V lost 0 bases and J lost 5, with 19 bases in between. The CDR3 nucleotides read TGTGCCAGCAGCTTGGTATTGAGCGTCGGTGGGGGAGATACGCAGTATTTT. The encoded protein is CASSLVLSVGGGDTQYF.

This clone was picked up a small number of times. This chain joins TRBV19 and TRBJ1-5; TRBD1 aligns across 7 bases. Per germline, CDR1 LNHDA and CDR2 SQIVND (reference sequence). The junction had 5 bases not matched to a gene; V was cut back by 5 bases and J by 4 bases. The CDR3 has 14 amino acids. The CDR3 reads CASSSPGGNQPQHF. The DNA for the CDR3 is TGTGCCAGTAGTTCCCCAGGGGGGAATCAGCCCCAGCATTTT.

In nucleotides, the CDR3 is TGTGCCAGCAGCTTCCAGTCAAGACTAGGCAATGAGCAGTTCTTC. This codes for CASSFQSRLGNEQFF. The rearrangement joins TRBV7-2 to TRBJ2-1; TRBD2 is a possible D gene (6 bases). Germline V gene sequence: CDR1 SGHTA, CDR2 FQGNSA. The CDR3 has 15 residues. The V end lost 3 bases, the J end lost 6 bases, and 15 bases lay between the germline ends.

The V call is TRBV2, the J call TRBJ2-1; 11 nucleotides line up with TRBD2. The CDR3 loop spans 15 amino acids. V lost 5 bases and J lost 6; bases outside the gene matches: 6. Per the germline V gene, CDR1 is SNHLY and CDR2 is FYNNEI. As DNA, the CDR3 is TGTGCCAGCAGTCGAATGACTAGCGGGGCCAATGAGCAGTTCTTC. Residues: CASSRMTSGANEQFF. The full variable domain, with the rest looked up from reference TRBV2 and TRBJ2-1, is EPEVTQTPSHQVTQMGQEVILRCVPISNHLYFYWYRQILGQKVEFLVSFYNNEISEKSEIFDDQFSVERPDGSNFTLKIRSTKLEDSAMYFCASSRMTSGANEQFFGPGTRLTVL.

J is TRBJ2-5 and V is TRBV4-3, with D unresolved. The length of the CDR3 is 13 residues. Per the germline V gene, CDR1 is LGHNA and CDR2 is YSLEER. The V gene lost 1 base and the J gene lost 3 bases, with 6 bases spanning the gap. CDR3 DNA: TGCGCCAGCAGCCAAGCGGCAGAAGAGACCCAGTACTTC. This sequence encodes CASSQAAEETQYF.

The chain recombines TRBV18 with TRBJ2-7, with TRBD2 matching over 8 bases. Germline V CDR1 and CDR2: KGHSH, LQKENI. This CDR3 is 15 amino acids long. V dropped 6 bases and J dropped 3; count of bases not matched to a gene: 10. The CDR3 is CASSLTSGPFYEQYF. CDR3 DNA sequence: TGTGCCAGCTCCCTCACTAGCGGACCCTTCTACGAGCAGTACTTC.

The V and J genes are TRBV7-6 and TRBJ2-2; 10 bases line up with TRBD1. CDR3 size: 16 residues. V lost 5 bases to trimming and J lost 6 bases; unmatched junction nucleotides: 9. The germline V gene encodes CDR1 SGHVS and CDR2 FNYEAQ. CDR3 bases: TGTGCCAGCAGCCTCCGACAGGGGGCAGGACCCGGGGAGCTGTTTTTT. Translated: CASSLRQGAGPGELFF.

This clone was detected only once. The chain has TRBV30 and TRBJ2-3, with D perhaps TRBD2 (5 bases). The germline V gene has CDR1 GTSNPN and CDR2 SVGIG (reference sequence). Between the trimmed V and J ends, which lost 0 bases and 4 bases, there was a span of 8 bases. This CDR3 comprises 13 residues. The CDR3 sequence is CAWSVGGADTQYF. CDR3 nucleotides: TGTGCCTGGAGTGTAGGAGGCGCAGATACGCAGTATTTT.